These 3 T cell receptor beta chains originate from one sample sequenced in a study of blood T cell repertoires in COVID-19. Clones were read by immunoSEQ multiplex PCR, and TCRdb kept only the in-frame ones, dropping some. The repertoire consists of hundreds of thousands of clones, with about nine tenths occurring once and the leading ten covering around 2.5%. The material sequenced was PBMCs or T cells enriched from blood (not recorded which). The receptors stem from a man aged 55 to 70 who had recovered from COVID-19.

This chain connects TRBV4-3 to TRBJ2-3, with D tentatively TRBD2 (5 bases). Deletions cut 5 bases from V and 0 bases from J, with 9 bases between. Germline loops: CDR1 LGHNA, CDR2 YSLEER. This CDR3 has 14 residues. CDR3 DNA: TGCGCCAGCAGCGTAAGGACTAGCACAGATACGCAGTATTTT. This gives the protein CASSVRTSTDTQYF.

The chain couples TRBV7-6 to TRBJ2-7, with a possible D match to TRBD2 (5 bases). The V end was cut by 0 bases, the J end by 6 bases, with 9 bases between. There are 13 residues in the CDR3. The V gene's germline CDR1 is SGHVS and CDR2 FNYEAQ. In DNA form, the CDR3 reads TGTGCCAGCAGCTTAGCGGCGGGTAGCGAGCAGTACTTC. The encoded protein is CASSLAAGSEQYF.

The CDR3 sequence is CASSLVGQGRELFF. The CDR3 nucleotides are TGCGCCAGCAGCCTAGTTGGACAGGGAAGGGAGCTGTTTTTT. The chain has TRBV5-1 and TRBJ2-2, with 8 bases lining up with TRBD1. V lost 4 bases, J lost 9 bases, and 8 bases stayed unmatched. The CDR3 contains 14 residues. Germline V gene lookup returns CDR1 SGHRS and CDR2 YFSETQ. Filled out from reference TRBV5-1 and TRBJ2-2, the complete variable domain reads KAGVTQTPRYLIKTRGQQVTLSCSPISGHRSVSWYQQTPGQGLQFLFEYFSETQRNKGNFPGRFSGRQFSNSRSEMNVSTLELGDSALYLCASSLVGQGRELFFGEGSRLTVL.